Listed below are T cell receptor beta chains from one sample, sequenced in a study of T-cell memory formation after mild COVID-19. TCRdb independently ran MiXCR on the 5' RACE reads; one entry per CDR3 protein. The data show a few hundred thousand distinct CDR3 sequences, approximately 15% seen once. The sequencing input was PBMCs or a T cell subset sorted from them (not recorded which). These receptors were obtained from a man aged 18 to 30 who had mild COVID-19 (a few samples of this study predate the infection). Cell type and time point are not known. Each CDR3 is given with its conserved first and last residue. The D gene is left open where the match is weak. Size tells how often a clone was seen (once, few, many) or the class of an expanded clone, and some rows leave it out.

j_call,v_call,d_call,clone_size,cdr3_nt,cdr3_aa
TRBJ2-3,TRBV24-1,TRBD2,many,TGTGCCACCAGTGATTTGCGCGACCCTCGAAGCCTAGCGGGGGCACAAGATACGCAGTATTTT,CATSDLRDPRSLAGAQDTQYF
TRBJ2-5,TRBV14,.,.,TGTGCCAGCAGCCAACCCAGGACAGATCTTGCGGAGACCCAGTACTTC,CASSQPRTDLAETQYF
TRBJ2-2,TRBV5-1,TRBD1,.,TGCGCCAGCAGCCAACAGGGACAGGGTGCCGGGGAGCTGTTTTTT,CASSQQGQGAGELFF
TRBJ1-2,TRBV14,.,.,TGTGCCAGCAGCTGGGACGGGGGCATTCGCTACACCTTC,CASSWDGGIRYTF
TRBJ1-1,TRBV28,TRBD1,.,TGTGCCATCAGAGGGACAGAACGGGTGAACACTGAAGCTTTCTTT,CAIRGTERVNTEAFF
TRBJ1-1,TRBV20-1,.,few,TGCAGTGCCATGGCTGAGGGGTGGGGCACTGAAGCTTTCTTT,CSAMAEGWGTEAFF
TRBJ2-1,TRBV6-1,TRBD2,few,TGTGCCAGCAGTGAAGTCGCGGGGGGCCCCGACAATGAGCAGTTCTTC,CASSEVAGGPDNEQFF
TRBJ1-4,TRBV27,TRBD1,.,TGTGCCAGCAGAAAAGGACAGGGGGTTAATGAAAAACTGTTTTTT,CASRKGQGVNEKLFF
TRBJ2-7,TRBV7-8,TRBD2,few,TGTGCCAGCAGCCCAAGGGGGACTAGCGGGTTCCTCGAGCAGTACTTC,CASSPRGTSGFLEQYF
TRBJ1-5,TRBV27,.,.,TGTGCCAGCAGTTTTCGGCAGAATAGCAATCAGCCCCAGCATTTT,CASSFRQNSNQPQHF
TRBJ1-2,TRBV5-1,.,.,TGCGCCAGCAGCTTGTTTACAGGGAGGGATGGCTACACCTTC,CASSLFTGRDGYTF
TRBJ2-3,TRBV7-9,.,many,TGTGCCAGCAGCTTAGCCCCAGATACGCAGTATTTT,CASSLAPDTQYF
TRBJ2-3,TRBV12-3/TRBV12-4,.,.,TGTGCCAGCAGGGGGGGGCCGGATACGCAGTATTTT,CASRGGPDTQYF
TRBJ2-1,TRBV7-9,TRBD2,few,TGTGCCAGCAGCTTCCTTTCCGGGACTACAGACAATGAGCAGTTCTTC,CASSFLSGTTDNEQFF
TRBJ2-1,TRBV6-5,TRBD1,few,TGTGCCAGCAGTGGCCGGGACAGAATCAATGAGCAGTTCTTC,CASSGRDRINEQFF
TRBJ2-1,TRBV28,.,.,TGTGCCAGCAGTTTCATCCGGGGCATGTTCTTC,CASSFIRGMFF
TRBJ1-1,TRBV20-1,.,few,TGCAGTGCCCAGCCGGGACACACGGGGGACACTGAAGCTTTCTTT,CSAQPGHTGDTEAFF
TRBJ1-2,TRBV29-1,.,.,TGCAGCTGCGCAGAGGTTCACTATGGCTACACCTTC,CSCAEVHYGYTF
TRBJ2-7,TRBV7-2,TRBD1,.,TGTGCCAGCAGCCGGGACAGGGGCCGGTACGAGCAGTACTTC,CASSRDRGRYEQYF
TRBJ2-1,TRBV7-9,TRBD2,medium-sized,TGTGCCAGCAGCTTTGGAACTAGCGGGGACGAGCAGTTCTTC,CASSFGTSGDEQFF
TRBJ1-1,TRBV7-3,TRBD1,few,TGTGCCAGCAGCAGCGGACAGGGCACTGAAGCTTTCTTT,CASSSGQGTEAFF
TRBJ2-5,TRBV7-2,.,.,TGTGCCAGCAGCCCGGGGGCAGTTCAAGAGACCCAGTACTTC,CASSPGAVQETQYF
TRBJ2-2,TRBV7-9,.,many,TGTGCCAGCGGGGCAGGGGCCAACACCGGGGAGCTGTTTTTT,CASGAGANTGELFF
TRBJ1-6,TRBV5-1,.,few,TGCGCCAGCAGCTTGTGGAATAATTCACCCCTCCACTTT,CASSLWNNSPLHF
TRBJ1-2,TRBV18,.,.,TGTGCCAGCTCACCACCGGATGGGGGGCGCTTGAATGGCTACACCTTC,CASSPPDGGRLNGYTF
TRBJ2-6,TRBV20-1,TRBD1,.,TGCAGTGCTGTCACAGGGGGGCCCGGGGCCAACGTCCTGACTTTC,CSAVTGGPGANVLTF
TRBJ2-5,TRBV11-2,.,.,TGTGCCAGCAGCTCGCAGCCGATCGGACAAGGAGAGACCCAGTACTTC,CASSSQPIGQGETQYF
TRBJ2-2,TRBV4-3,TRBD1,few,TGCGCCAGCAGCCAAGGAAGGACAGGGTGGGGGTCGGGGGAGCTGTTTTTT,CASSQGRTGWGSGELFF
TRBJ1-2,TRBV29-1,.,.,TGCAGCGTCGGGCAGTCCGAGAACTATGGCTACACCTTC,CSVGQSENYGYTF
TRBJ1-2,TRBV9,.,few,TGTGCCAGCTCGAGGGCCGTGGACTATGGCTACACCTTC,CASSRAVDYGYTF
TRBJ2-1,TRBV12-3/TRBV12-4,TRBD2,.,TGTGCCAGCAGTGGGCGGGGGGTAGTCTACAATGAGCAGTTCTTC,CASSGRGVVYNEQFF
TRBJ1-2,TRBV20-1,.,few,TGCAGTGCTACTAGACCCGGGGGGATGGATGGCTACACCTTC,CSATRPGGMDGYTF
TRBJ1-3,TRBV9,.,.,TGTGCCAGCAGCGTAGGCAGTGTGGGAAACACCATATATTTT,CASSVGSVGNTIYF
TRBJ2-3,TRBV7-3,TRBD2,few,TGTGCCAGCAGCGATCCCGGGACTAGGGATACGCAGTATTTT,CASSDPGTRDTQYF
TRBJ2-1,TRBV6-6,.,.,TGTGCCAGCAGTTATGGGGGCGCCTCCGGTGAGCAGTTCTTC,CASSYGGASGEQFF
TRBJ1-6,TRBV7-2,.,.,TGTGCCAGCAGCTTCGTAAGCTCCTATAATTCACCCCTCCACTTT,CASSFVSSYNSPLHF
TRBJ2-3,TRBV14,.,.,TGTGCCAACAGCCAAAGGGCCCGGGGTTTACGCACAGATACGCAGTATTTT,CANSQRARGLRTDTQYF
TRBJ2-7,TRBV6-5,TRBD1,.,TGTGCCAGCAGTTACGGAATGACAGGGGACGGCTACGAGCAGTACTTC,CASSYGMTGDGYEQYF
TRBJ2-5,TRBV7-2,.,few,TGTGCCAGCAGCACCCGGGGGCAGACCCAGTACTTC,CASSTRGQTQYF
TRBJ2-3,TRBV9,.,few,TGTGCCAGCAGCGCCTACAGGGCATCAGATACGCAGTATTTT,CASSAYRASDTQYF
TRBJ2-2,TRBV4-1,.,few,TGCGCCAGCAGCCCGACGGGCGGGGAGCTGTTTTTT,CASSPTGGELFF
TRBJ2-1,TRBV27,.,few,TGTGCCAGCAGTTTCTACCCGCTAGGGACCGCAAGCTCCTACAATGAGCAGTTCTTC,CASSFYPLGTASSYNEQFF
TRBJ2-3,TRBV7-2,.,few,TGTGCCAGCAGCCTAATGCCCCCAGATACGCAGTATTTT,CASSLMPPDTQYF
TRBJ2-5,TRBV6-6,TRBD1,.,TGTGCCAGCAGCCGGACAGGGGCAGGGGTTAGAGAGACCCAGTACTTC,CASSRTGAGVRETQYF
TRBJ1-1,TRBV6-5,.,.,TGTGCCAGCAGTTACGGTTCGCAGCCGAACACTGAAGCTTTCTTT,CASSYGSQPNTEAFF
TRBJ1-4,TRBV4-1,TRBD1,.,TGCGCCAGCAGCCAACTATCAGGGGGCGCAGGAGAAAAACTGTTTTTT,CASSQLSGGAGEKLFF
TRBJ2-3,TRBV7-9,.,.,TGTGCCAGCAGCTTACTGGGGGGCAGCACAGATACGCAGTATTTT,CASSLLGGSTDTQYF
TRBJ1-4,TRBV4-2,TRBD1,few,TGTGCCAGCAGCCAAGATTGGAGACAGGGGGGTGAAAAACTGTTTTTT,CASSQDWRQGGEKLFF
TRBJ2-5,TRBV10-3,.,.,TGTGCCATCGGGAGGGGGCCAGAGACCCAGTACTTC,CAIGRGPETQYF